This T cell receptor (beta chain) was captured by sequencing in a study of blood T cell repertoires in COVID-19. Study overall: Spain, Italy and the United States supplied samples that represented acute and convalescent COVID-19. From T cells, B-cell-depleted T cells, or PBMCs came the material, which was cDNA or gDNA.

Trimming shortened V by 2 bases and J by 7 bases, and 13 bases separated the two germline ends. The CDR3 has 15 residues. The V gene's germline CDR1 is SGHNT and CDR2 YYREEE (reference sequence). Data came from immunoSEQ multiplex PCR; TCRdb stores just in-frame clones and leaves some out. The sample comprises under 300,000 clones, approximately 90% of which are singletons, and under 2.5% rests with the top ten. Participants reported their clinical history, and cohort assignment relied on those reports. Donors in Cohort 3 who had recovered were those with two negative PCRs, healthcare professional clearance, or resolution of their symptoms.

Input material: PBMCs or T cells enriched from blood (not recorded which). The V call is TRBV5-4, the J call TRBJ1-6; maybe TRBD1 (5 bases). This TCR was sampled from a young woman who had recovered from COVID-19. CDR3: CASSLVARENSPLHF. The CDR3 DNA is TGTGCCAGCAGCTTAGTAGCCAGGGAAAATTCACCCCTCCACTTT.